The next 14 T cell receptor beta chains were all read from a single sample in a study of blood T cells in healthy people across ages. The second PCR ran about 6 to 11 cycles with a sample-barcoded 5' primer and J-beta primers. TCRdb re-analysed the 5' RACE reads in MiXCR, keeping a single row per CDR3 protein. The sample lists 1 million to 1.2 million distinct CDR3 sequences, around two fifths occurring once. Sequencing was carried out using blood. The receptors derive from a man younger than 30 in good health.

The chain couples TRBV12-3 or TRBV12-4 to TRBJ1-1; the match to TRBD1 covers 9 bases. V lost 6 bases and J lost 4; bases outside the gene matches: 9. The CDR3 sequence is 15 residues long. CDR3: CASSPGTGFITEAFF. The CDR3, as DNA: TGTGCCAGCAGCCCGGGGACAGGGTTTATCACTGAAGCTTTCTTT.

This clonotype appeared a few times. J is TRBJ1-5 and V is TRBV7-9; TRBD1 might be the D (6 bases). The V gene's germline CDR1 is SEHNR and CDR2 FQNEAQ (reference sequence). The germline V and J ends were trimmed by 5 bases and 3 bases, with 20 bases remaining between them. The CDR3 spans 17 residues. The CDR3 spells CASSDTSQGFNNQPQHF. The CDR3 DNA reads as TGTGCCAGCAGCGATACATCACAGGGTTTTAACAATCAGCCCCAGCATTTT.

This chain connects TRBV6-2 or TRBV6-3 to TRBJ2-1; a possible D gene is TRBD1 (5 bases). Per germline, CDR1 MNHEY and CDR2 SVGEGT. The CDR3 extends over 14 amino acids. Trimming took 0 bases from V and 4 from J, leaving 7 bases between them. This CDR3 is CASSYSTAYNEQFF. In nucleotides, the CDR3 is TGTGCCAGCAGTTACTCGACAGCTTACAATGAGCAGTTCTTC.

This clonotype was seen a few times. The chain joins TRBV10-3 to TRBJ2-1; D gene uncertain. Germline V gene lookup returns CDR1 ENHRY and CDR2 SYGVKD. The CDR3 runs to 12 residues. Trimming took off 5 bases at V and 6 bases at J, with 8 bases between the two ends. The CDR3 region is CAISSNSNEQFF. The CDR3 DNA follows: TGTGCCATCAGTTCTAACAGCAATGAGCAGTTCTTC.

This clonotype has ten or more counts. The chain is built from TRBV7-2 and TRBJ1-2; TRBD1 might be the D (5 bases). V lost 6 bases, J lost 2 bases, and 16 bases lay in between. CDR3 length equals 15 residues. CDR1 SGHTA and CDR2 FQGNSA come from the germline V gene. The CDR3 DNA sequence: TGTGCCAGCAGTTCGGACACCCATCCCAACTATGGCTACACCTTC. Its protein is CASSSDTHPNYGYTF.

On this clonotype: The junction shows a germline mismatch at one end, possibly a read error. The J gene is TRBJ1-6, the V gene TRBV6-2 or TRBV6-3; 7 nucleotides align to TRBD1. The CDR3 has 14 amino acids. The germline CDR1 and CDR2 sequences are MNHEY and SVGEGT. The CDR3 nucleotides read TGTGCCAGCACCTCGGGACAGTCAAATTCACCCCCCCACTTT. Residues: CASTSGQSNSPPHF.

The chain has TRBV20-1 and TRBJ1-5; D remains ambiguous. V was pared by 5 bases and J by 2 bases, with 16 bases between. CDR3 length equals 15 residues. Germline V gives CDR1 DFQATT, CDR2 SNEGSKA (reference sequence). The CDR3, as DNA: TGCAGTGCTGGGAGAGTCTCCGGGGGCAATCAGCCCCAGCATTTT. This sequence encodes CSAGRVSGGNQPQHF.

This chain links TRBV12-3 or TRBV12-4 with TRBJ2-1, with no clear D. The CDR3 totals 16 residues. With 8 bases removed from V and 3 bases from J, the gap between germline ends came to 20 bases. The CDR3 reads CASLQTGRSIYNEQFF. The CDR3 bases are TGTGCCAGCCTTCAGACTGGCAGGAGCATCTACAATGAGCAGTTCTTC.

This clonotype was seen a single time. This chain links TRBV12-3 or TRBV12-4 with TRBJ2-1, with 10 nucleotides matching TRBD2. V was clipped by 5 bases and J by 10 bases; unmatched bases: 14. CDR3 size: 16 residues. CDR3 loop: CASSLLAGGLSREQFF. The CDR3 DNA follows: TGTGCCAGCAGTCTATTAGCGGGGGGACTGTCACGGGAGCAGTTCTTC.

This chain connects TRBV20-1 to TRBJ2-5, with 8 bases fitting TRBD2. The CDR3 loop spans 14 amino acids. Germline V gene sequence: CDR1 DFQATT, CDR2 SNEGSKA (reference sequence). V dropped 6 bases and J dropped 5; count of bases not matched to a gene: 11. CDR3 loop: CSARPRTSSETQYF. The DNA of the CDR3 is TGCAGTGCCCGCCCCAGGACTAGCTCGGAGACCCAGTACTTC.

This clonotype was picked up one time. The V gene is TRBV6-5, the J gene TRBJ2-3; 8 nucleotides match TRBD2. Germline V gene lookup returns CDR1 MNHEY and CDR2 SVGAGI. The CDR3 sequence is 18 residues long. Trimming at V came to 0 bases and at J to 3 bases, leaving 11 bases not matched to a gene. CDR3 bases: TGTGCCAGCAGTTACTCGAGGCAGGGGCCGGGGGGGACAGATACGCAGTATTTT. As protein: CASSYSRQGPGGTDTQYF.

V and J are TRBV5-1 and TRBJ2-1; 9 bases agree with TRBD2. In germline, CDR1 is SGHRS, CDR2 YFSETQ. The CDR3 is made up of 15 amino acids. The V gene end was trimmed by 0 bases and the J gene end by 7 bases; junction bases not matched to a gene: 5. This chain's CDR3 is CASSLAASGGNEQFF. CDR3 nucleotide sequence: TGCGCCAGCAGCTTGGCTGCGAGCGGGGGGAATGAGCAGTTCTTC.

This chain uses TRBV7-3 with TRBJ2-2; 12 bases fit TRBD1. V was pared by 2 bases and J by 5 bases, with 3 bases of the junction left unmatched. The CDR3 extends over 16 amino acids. Germline CDR1 is SGHTA and CDR2 is FQGTGA. CDR3: CASSLGGQGATGELFF. The CDR3 nucleotides are TGTGCCAGCAGCTTAGGGGGACAGGGGGCTACCGGGGAGCTGTTTTTT.

J is TRBJ1-2 and V is TRBV6-1, with TRBD1 matching over 8 bases. There are 16 residues in the CDR3. V shed 7 bases, J shed 4 bases, and the junction held 14 bases outside the gene matches. From germline, CDR1 is MNHNS and CDR2 SASEGT. The CDR3 loop is CASIPTGASNPYGYTF. CDR3 nucleotide sequence: TGTGCCAGCATTCCGACAGGGGCCTCTAACCCCTATGGCTACACCTTC.